The present entry profiles one T cell receptor beta chain with its context. Its antigen is still unknown. The sample originates from a study of shared clonotypes between healthy human individuals. Study context: Every donor yielded three CD4 naive, three CD4 memory, two CD8 naive and one CD8 memory plate. Broader study findings: About 5.2% was the fraction of naive CD4 clonotypes found shared across four donors. Researchers sampled only blood; tissue repertoires likely differ.

CDR3 length equals 17 residues. The ends lost 6 bases at V and 3 bases at J; junction bases unmatched: 17. From germline, CDR1 is SGDLS and CDR2 YYNGEE. Only in-frame clones appear in the TCRdb table, and some are missing; sequencing was by immunoSEQ multiplex PCR. This sample carries around 1.1 million clones, 78% of them seen once, and the ten largest clones take 0.6% to 0.75%. This receptor was identified in a man aged 18 to 30 in good health. Some clones in this sample may be carry-over from other donors' samples. Sequencing was performed on memory CD4+ T cells from PBMCs. Stated subset: CD45RA-negative fraction. The chain carries TRBV9 and TRBJ1-1; 7 nucleotides line up with TRBD1. CDR3 sequence: CASTAFGTEMPYTEAFF. CDR3 bases: TGTGCCAGCACCGCCTTTGGGACAGAAATGCCCTACACTGAAGCTTTCTTT. The full variable domain, its missing parts supplied by reference TRBV9 and TRBJ1-1, is DSGVTQTPKHLITATGQRVTLRCSPRSGDLSVYWYQQSLDQGLQFLIQYYNGEERAKGNILERFSAQQFPDLHSELNLSSLELGDSALYFCASTAFGTEMPYTEAFFGQGTRLTVV.